What follows is one T cell receptor beta chain and its context. This sample was included in a study of early T cells in non-severe SARS-CoV-2 infection. Germline trimming cut 7 bases from V and 2 bases from J; bases unmatched to any gene: 4. Per germline, CDR1 SNHLY and CDR2 FYNNEI. The CDR3 has 14 residues. Via MiXCR, TCRdb re-called the 5' RACE reads, giving one row per CDR3 protein. The sample comprises some 59,000 distinct CDR3 sequences, roughly 9% of which are singletons, and more than 20% rests with the top ten. Sequences were obtained from whole blood. The TCR was taken from an adult who was a healthcare worker with PCR-confirmed SARS-CoV-2 infection or an uninfected control (not recorded which). The chain couples TRBV2 to TRBJ1-1; 10 bases agree with TRBD1. The CDR3 bases are TGTGCCAGCACCCGGGACAGGGGTAACACTGAAGCTTTCTTT. Translating gives CASTRDRGNTEAFF.